This TCR beta chain was recorded in a study of monozygotic twins with inflammatory bowel disease. In regard to this clonotype: What it binds is not known.

Study results and limitations: IBD patients shared fewer clonotypes with other individuals than healthy twins, especially patients with disease activity signs.

Input per TCR library consisted of 3500 ng of total RNA. Eight reactions per sample, run separately, yielded cDNA. TCRdb re-called the 5' RACE reads; one entry per CDR3 protein, DNA not given. The table lists 150,000 to 200,000 distinct CDR3 sequences. This receptor was identified in a human donor with ulcerative colitis or Crohn's disease, or a healthy co-twin of an affected twin (not recorded which). Specimen: blood.

CDR3 region: CATSRDLGAIQPQHF. This sequence joins TRBV15 and TRBJ1-5; the D call of TRBD1 rests on TCRdb alone, since no DNA is present to check it. This CDR3 has 15 amino acids. The germline CDR1 and CDR2 sequences are LNHNV and YYDKDF (reference sequence).